This T cell receptor beta chain was recorded in a study of cytomegalovirus exposure and HLA in healthy donors. Study results and limitations: Indistinguishability led to the exclusion of some V segments, TRBV6-2 and TRBV6-3 included.

CDR1 and CDR2 from the germline V gene are MDHEN and SYDVKM. V lost 5 bases and J lost 2; bases outside the gene matches: 3. CDR3 size: 15 residues. In the PCR, 60 Vbeta and 13 Jbeta primers were used. Libraries were prepared by immunoSEQ multiplex PCR; TCRdb keeps only in-frame clonotypes and omits some of them. In the table there are approximately 300,000 clones, 80% of which are singletons. Worth noting for this clone: The antigen is unknown.

The sequencing sample was made of PBMCs. The chain is built from TRBV28 and TRBJ2-3, with 11 nucleotides matching TRBD1. The clonotype originates from a girl aged 2-10 years in good health and CMV-seronegative. CDR3 coding DNA: TGTGCCAGCAGTAGGGACAGGGGGACCACAGATACGCAGTATTTT. Translated: CASSRDRGTTDTQYF.